A selection of T cell receptor beta chains follows, all from one sample in a study of cytomegalovirus exposure and HLA in healthy donors. Data came from immunoSEQ multiplex PCR; TCRdb stores just in-frame clones and leaves some out. Of approximately 160,000 clones listed, 75% are singletons. Sequenced material: PBMCs. The receptors were gathered from a woman between 50 and 59 years old in good health and CMV-seropositive. Both conserved end residues are part of each CDR3. A D gene is named only where the DNA matches it firmly. Some rows mark clone size as missing; the rest say once, few, many or name a class of expanded clone.

J gene: TRBJ2-1; CDR3 length: 15; V gene: TRBV6-6; D gene: .; clone size: .; CDR3 protein: CASTHSTQGPNEQFF; CDR3 DNA: TGTGCCAGCACCCATTCGACTCAGGGGCCCAATGAGCAGTTCTTC
J gene: TRBJ1-5; CDR3 length: 16; V gene: TRBV27; D gene: .; clone size: .; CDR3 protein: CASSPPGWREDQPQHF; CDR3 DNA: TGTGCCAGCAGTCCCCCAGGGTGGAGGGAGGATCAGCCCCAGCATTTT
J gene: TRBJ2-2; CDR3 length: 11; V gene: TRBV13; D gene: .; clone size: .; CDR3 protein: CASRLTGELFF; CDR3 DNA: TGTGCCAGCAGACTCACCGGGGAGCTGTTTTTT
J gene: TRBJ2-7; CDR3 length: 14; V gene: TRBV4-1; D gene: .; clone size: few; CDR3 protein: CASSQDPENYEQYF; CDR3 DNA: TGCGCCAGCAGCCAAGATCCAGAAAACTACGAGCAGTACTTC
J gene: TRBJ2-7; CDR3 length: 14; V gene: TRBV7-9; D gene: .; clone size: few; CDR3 protein: CASSLAGVSYEQYF; CDR3 DNA: TGTGCCAGCAGCCTCGCAGGGGTTAGTTACGAGCAGTACTTC
J gene: TRBJ1-5; CDR3 length: 15; V gene: TRBV7-7; D gene: .; clone size: .; CDR3 protein: CASSSYRDCGQPQHF; CDR3 DNA: TGTGCCAGCAGCTCCTACCGGGACTGCGGTCAGCCCCAGCATTTT
J gene: TRBJ1-1; CDR3 length: 14; V gene: TRBV7-9; D gene: TRBD1; clone size: once; CDR3 protein: CASSLGGGRTEAFF; CDR3 DNA: TGTGCCAGCAGCTTAGGAGGGGGCAGGACTGAAGCTTTCTTT
J gene: TRBJ1-5; CDR3 length: 17; V gene: TRBV5-8; D gene: TRBD1; clone size: .; CDR3 protein: CASSLALGTGVGQPQHF; CDR3 DNA: TGTGCCAGCAGCTTGGCCCTTGGGACAGGGGTCGGGCAGCCCCAGCATTTT
J gene: TRBJ1-5; CDR3 length: 14; V gene: TRBV6-5; D gene: .; clone size: .; CDR3 protein: CASTFGQNNQPQHF; CDR3 DNA: TGTGCCAGCACATTCGGACAGAACAATCAGCCCCAGCATTTT
J gene: TRBJ1-6; CDR3 length: 16; V gene: TRBV6-9; D gene: .; clone size: .; CDR3 protein: CASSPATVSYNSPLHF; CDR3 DNA: TGTGCCAGCAGCCCCGCCACAGTCTCCTATAATTCACCCCTCCACTTT
J gene: TRBJ1-6; CDR3 length: 13; V gene: TRBV19; D gene: .; clone size: once; CDR3 protein: CASNGAYNSPLHF; CDR3 DNA: TGTGCCAGTAACGGAGCGTATAATTCACCCCTCCACTTT
J gene: TRBJ2-3; CDR3 length: 15; V gene: TRBV2; D gene: .; clone size: .; CDR3 protein: CASSEFWSRTDTQYF; CDR3 DNA: TGTGCCAGCAGTGAATTTTGGAGCCGCACAGATACGCAGTATTTT
J gene: TRBJ2-1; CDR3 length: 16; V gene: TRBV7-8; D gene: .; clone size: .; CDR3 protein: CASSLSAQGSYNEQFF; CDR3 DNA: TGTGCCAGCAGCTTATCAGCACAGGGTTCTTACAATGAGCAGTTCTTC
J gene: TRBJ1-5; CDR3 length: 16; V gene: TRBV4-2; D gene: .; clone size: .; CDR3 protein: CASSQDMGPMDQPQHF; CDR3 DNA: TGTGCCAGCAGCCAAGATATGGGGCCAATGGATCAGCCCCAGCATTTT
J gene: TRBJ2-7; CDR3 length: 15; V gene: TRBV15; D gene: .; clone size: .; CDR3 protein: CATSRDRAGAYEQYF; CDR3 DNA: TGTGCCACCAGCAGAGATCGGGCAGGGGCCTACGAGCAGTACTTC
J gene: TRBJ2-4; CDR3 length: 13; V gene: TRBV10-1; D gene: TRBD1; clone size: many; CDR3 protein: CASTGTEGNIQYF; CDR3 DNA: TGCGCCAGCACAGGGACAGAGGGAAACATTCAGTACTTC
J gene: TRBJ2-5; CDR3 length: 13; V gene: TRBV2; D gene: TRBD1; clone size: .; CDR3 protein: CASNRGRVETQYF; CDR3 DNA: TGTGCCAGCAACAGGGGGCGAGTCGAGACCCAGTACTTC
J gene: TRBJ2-2; CDR3 length: 14; V gene: TRBV28; D gene: TRBD1; clone size: .; CDR3 protein: CASSRTGGTGELFF; CDR3 DNA: TGTGCCAGCAGCCGGACAGGGGGGACCGGGGAGCTGTTTTTT
J gene: TRBJ1-4; CDR3 length: 16; V gene: TRBV29-1; D gene: TRBD1; clone size: .; CDR3 protein: CSVKLADRGRFEKLFF; CDR3 DNA: TGCAGCGTAAAACTAGCGGACAGGGGGAGATTTGAAAAACTGTTTTTT
J gene: TRBJ1-1; CDR3 length: 16; V gene: TRBV7-6; D gene: .; clone size: .; CDR3 protein: CASSLSIGGVNTEAFF; CDR3 DNA: TGTGCCAGCAGCTTATCGATAGGGGGTGTGAACACTGAAGCTTTCTTT
J gene: TRBJ1-2; CDR3 length: 12; V gene: TRBV9; D gene: .; clone size: .; CDR3 protein: CASRGGDWGYTF; CDR3 DNA: TGTGCCAGCCGCGGCGGGGACTGGGGCTACACCTTC
J gene: TRBJ2-1; CDR3 length: 12; V gene: TRBV29-1; D gene: TRBD1; clone size: few; CDR3 protein: CSVGQGAREQFF; CDR3 DNA: TGCAGCGTTGGGCAGGGGGCGCGGGAGCAGTTCTTC
J gene: TRBJ2-3; CDR3 length: 14; V gene: TRBV9; D gene: .; clone size: .; CDR3 protein: CASSADSDTDTQYF; CDR3 DNA: TGTGCCAGCAGCGCAGACAGTGACACAGATACGCAGTATTTT
J gene: TRBJ1-2; CDR3 length: 14; V gene: TRBV7-9; D gene: .; clone size: .; CDR3 protein: CSSSLVSGDYGYTF; CDR3 DNA: TGTTCCAGCAGCTTAGTGTCAGGGGACTATGGCTACACCTTC
J gene: TRBJ1-1; CDR3 length: 14; V gene: TRBV11-2; D gene: .; clone size: .; CDR3 protein: CASSLLQGNTEAFF; CDR3 DNA: TGTGCCAGCAGCCTCTTACAGGGGAACACTGAAGCTTTCTTT
J gene: TRBJ2-1; CDR3 length: 14; V gene: TRBV5-1; D gene: TRBD2; clone size: few; CDR3 protein: CASRGRGAYNEQFF; CDR3 DNA: TGCGCCAGCAGGGGCCGGGGGGCCTACAATGAGCAGTTCTTC
J gene: TRBJ1-4; CDR3 length: 15; V gene: TRBV6-7; D gene: TRBD1; clone size: .; CDR3 protein: CASSYGTGANEKLFF; CDR3 DNA: TGTGCCAGCAGTTACGGGACAGGAGCTAATGAAAAACTGTTTTTT